The 29 T cell receptor beta chains presented below share a single source sample, sequenced in a study of T cells after yellow fever vaccination. TCRdb re-analysed the 5' RACE reads in MiXCR, keeping a single row per CDR3 protein. Of about 160,000 distinct CDR3 sequences listed, around 7.2% were seen once; the top ten hold 2.5%. The input for sequencing was CD4+ T cells sorted from PBMCs, taken 4 to 5 days after the first yellow fever vaccination. All receptors come from a man between 18 and 35 years old who received the YFV17D yellow fever vaccine.

The chain links TRBV18 to TRBJ1-2; the D gene is possibly TRBD1 (5 bases). Germline-derived CDR1 and CDR2 are KGHSH and LQKENI. This CDR3 region has 15 residues. V shed 3 bases and J shed 4 bases, with 15 bases lying between them. CDR3 sequence (DNA): TGTGCCAGCTCACCGACCGCCAGGGAAGGCTATGGCTACACCTTC. Protein sequence: CASSPTAREGYGYTF.

J is TRBJ2-6 and V is TRBV6-5; 9 nucleotides align to TRBD1. V gave up 5 bases and J gave up 4 bases; unmatched junction bases: 9. CDR1 MNHEY and CDR2 SVGAGI come from the germline V gene. This CDR3 is built from 17 residues. The CDR3 here is CASSPTGTGSGANVLTF. The DNA for the CDR3 is TGTGCCAGCAGTCCTACCGGGACAGGGTCCGGGGCCAACGTCCTGACTTTC.

This clonotype was detected ten times or more. The chain employs TRBV7-8 and TRBJ1-2, with D perhaps TRBD1 (5 bases). V gave up 6 bases and J gave up 0 bases, with 14 bases separating them. CDR1 SGHVS and CDR2 FQNEAQ come from the germline V gene. The CDR3 length is 15 residues. The CDR3 DNA reads TGTGCCAGCAGGCAGTACGGACAAGCTAACTATGGCTACACCTTC. Protein sequence: CASRQYGQANYGYTF.

This clonotype was observed many times. The J gene is TRBJ1-5, the V gene TRBV12-3 or TRBV12-4, with D possibly being TRBD1 (6 bases). This CDR3 has 15 residues. The germline V and J ends were trimmed by 3 bases and 2 bases, with 11 bases remaining between them. CDR3 region: CASSFRGLGNQPQHF. The CDR3 coding sequence is TGTGCCAGCAGTTTCAGGGGTTTGGGCAATCAGCCCCAGCATTTT.

This clonotype has just a few counts. This chain joins TRBV7-3 and TRBJ2-3; D possibly matches TRBD1 or TRBD2 (5 bases each). V was cut by 4 bases and J by 4 bases, with 24 bases left in between. The CDR3 loop spans 18 amino acids. Germline V gene data show CDR1 as SGHTA and CDR2 as FQGTGA. The CDR3 DNA is TGTGCCAGCAGCTCAAGGGCGACCGGGACGTTTCCTCCAGATACGCAGTATTTT. Amino acid sequence: CASSSRATGTFPPDTQYF.

In its sample, this clonotype was seen many times. The gene calls are TRBV5-1 and TRBJ1-4; no clear D. V was trimmed by 0 bases and J by 5 bases, leaving 20 bases between them. The CDR3 length is 18 residues. Germline loops: CDR1 SGHRS, CDR2 YFSETQ. The DNA for the CDR3 is TGCGCCAGCAGCTTGGGCACCTCAGGTCTTTTTTTGAATGAAAAACTGTTTTTT. It specifies CASSLGTSGLFLNEKLFF.

This clonotype came up many times. V is TRBV7-9 and J is TRBJ1-6; tentative D call: TRBD1 (5 bases). CDR3 length: 16 residues. Germline V gene sequence: CDR1 SEHNR, CDR2 FQNEAQ (reference sequence). V was cut by 7 bases and J by 1 base, with 14 bases left in between. CDR3 sequence reads: CASKERGNSYNSPLHF. As DNA, the CDR3 is TGTGCCAGCAAGGAGAGGGGCAATTCCTATAATTCACCCCTCCACTTT.

This rearrangement joins TRBV7-9 to TRBJ1-2, with 9 bases fitting TRBD1. The J segment lost 6 bases and the V segment lost 1 base, leaving 3 bases of the junction unmatched. Germline V gene sequence: CDR1 SEHNR, CDR2 FQNEAQ (reference sequence). The CDR3 extends over 14 amino acids. This CDR3 reads CASSLDRGLDGYTF. The CDR3 DNA reads TGTGCCAGCAGCTTAGACAGGGGGCTCGATGGCTACACCTTC.

At least ten counts were recorded for this clonotype. This chain joins TRBV12-3 or TRBV12-4 and TRBJ1-1; TRBD1 might be the D (5 bases). This CDR3 is built from 14 residues. With 1 base removed from V and 1 base from J, the gap between germline ends came to 7 bases. CDR3 DNA sequence: TGTGCCAGCAGTTTAGACCAGGGGAACACTGAAGCTTTCTTT. It specifies CASSLDQGNTEAFF.

The sample holds many counts of this clonotype. The V gene is TRBV20-1, the J gene TRBJ2-3, with TRBD2 identical over 9 bases. V lost 1 base to trimming and J lost 5 bases; unmatched junction nucleotides: 7. The length of the CDR3 is 15 residues. Germline-derived CDR1 and CDR2 are DFQATT and SNEGSKA (reference sequence). The CDR3 coding sequence is TGCAGTGCTAGAGCCCGGGGAGCGGGGGGAGATACGCAGTATTTT. This codes for CSARARGAGGDTQYF.

This clonotype has ten or more counts. The rearrangement links TRBV10-3 to TRBJ2-5; TRBD2 agrees at 10 bases. The V segment lost 4 bases and the J segment 1 base; nucleotides outside the gene matches: 0. CDR3 size: 14 residues. The germline CDR1 and CDR2 sequences are ENHRY and SYGVKD. The DNA for the CDR3 is TGTGCCATCAGTGGGACTAGCGGCCAAGAGACCCAGTACTTC. Protein sequence: CAISGTSGQETQYF.

This clonotype came up a few times. This rearrangement joins TRBV30 to TRBJ1-2; D unresolved. The V gene's germline CDR1 is GTSNPN and CDR2 SVGIG (reference sequence). V was clipped by 4 bases and J by 8 bases, with 17 bases between them. CDR3 length: 13 residues. The CDR3 nucleotides read TGTGCCTGGATCCCGGCCGGCACGATAGGCTACACCTTC. Its translation is CAWIPAGTIGYTF.

J is TRBJ1-2 and V is TRBV18, with TRBD1 matching over 9 bases. Germline trimming cut 3 bases from V and 1 base from J; bases unmatched to any gene: 6. CDR3 length equals 16 residues. CDR1 is KGHSH and CDR2 is LQKENI in the germline V gene. CDR3 sequence: CASSPTGQGGNYGYTF. Written as DNA, the CDR3 is TGTGCCAGCTCACCTACGGGACAGGGCGGTAACTATGGCTACACCTTC.

This clonotype showed up just a few times. The chain links TRBV19 to TRBJ1-5, with D tentatively TRBD1 (6 bases). This CDR3 has 13 amino acids. Germline assignment: CDR1 LNHDA and CDR2 SQIVND (reference sequence). V gave up 2 bases and J gave up 10 bases, with 12 bases separating them. Written as DNA, the CDR3 is TGTGCCAGTAGTATAAGACAGGATCGACCCCAGCATTTT. It translates to CASSIRQDRPQHF.

The chain is built from TRBV20-1 and TRBJ2-1; D ambiguous. The germline V gene encodes CDR1 DFQATT and CDR2 SNEGSKA (reference sequence). V lost 4 bases and J 3 bases, leaving 13 bases between the germline ends. The CDR3 consists of 14 residues. The chain's CDR3 is CSATSESGYNEQFF. The CDR3 DNA is TGCAGTGCTACCTCCGAGTCGGGCTACAATGAGCAGTTCTTC.

The CDR3 sequence is CASSQDSGGVRNTEAFF. The CDR3 DNA is TGCGCCAGCAGCCAGGACTCGGGGGGGGTTAGGAACACTGAAGCTTTCTTT. V usage is TRBV4-3 and J usage is TRBJ1-1; TRBD1 is a possible D gene (5 bases). V dropped 3 bases and J dropped 1 base, with 18 bases sitting between them. The CDR3 is 17 amino acids. The germline CDR1 and CDR2 sequences are LGHNA and YSLEER.

This clonotype was recorded at least ten times. The rearrangement uses TRBV3-1 and TRBJ2-7; D is ambiguous. V was trimmed by 1 base and J by 5 bases, leaving 9 bases between them. This CDR3 is built from 13 residues. Germline V gene data show CDR1 as LGHDT and CDR2 as YNNKEL (reference sequence). For the CDR3, the DNA is TGTGCCAGCAGCCAAGGCGGCCTCGACGAGCAGTACTTC. Protein sequence: CASSQGGLDEQYF.

This clonotype was observed many times. The chain employs TRBV27 and TRBJ1-1; no clear D gene. This CDR3 comprises 14 residues. Germline lookup yields CDR1 MNHEY and CDR2 SMNVEV (reference sequence). Trimming removed 8 bases from V and 1 base from J, with 14 bases in between. The CDR3 protein is CASRGWTGNTEAFF. In DNA form, the CDR3 reads TGTGCCAGCCGGGGATGGACGGGGAACACTGAAGCTTTCTTT.

This clonotype was seen a few times. For the CDR3, the DNA is TGCGCCAGCAGCTTCAATGGGCAGGGAGGGGCAGAGACCCAGTACTTC. It encodes CASSFNGQGGAETQYF. V gene TRBV5-1 combines with J gene TRBJ2-5, with 7 bases matching TRBD2. Per the germline V gene, CDR1 is SGHRS and CDR2 is YFSETQ. The CDR3 length is 16 residues. V was clipped by 2 bases and J by 4 bases; unmatched bases: 11.

At least ten counts were recorded for this clonotype. This chain uses TRBV18 with TRBJ1-5; D gene unclear. CDR1 and CDR2 (germline): KGHSH, LQKENI. CDR3 length: 13 residues. V lost 3 bases to trimming and J lost 6 bases, with 9 bases between them. The CDR3 nucleotides are TGTGCCAGCTCACCGAGTTTTGGTCAGCCCCAGCATTTT. Protein product: CASSPSFGQPQHF.

This clonotype has at least ten counts. The chain uses TRBV7-9 and TRBJ2-7; D may be TRBD1 (5 bases). Looked up from germline, CDR1 is SEHNR and CDR2 is FQNEAQ (reference sequence). This CDR3 is built from 12 residues. Between the trimmed V and J ends, which lost 5 bases and 4 bases, there was a span of 9 bases. The CDR3 region is CASSQGGYEQYV. The CDR3 DNA is TGTGCCAGCAGCCAGGGCGGTTACGAGCAGTACGTC.

This clonotype was counted only a few times. The V and J genes are TRBV5-1 and TRBJ2-7; 8 positions agree with TRBD1. Germline V gene sequence: CDR1 SGHRS, CDR2 YFSETQ. The ends lost 4 bases at V and 6 bases at J; junction bases unmatched: 6. This CDR3 has 13 residues. This chain's CDR3 is CASSASGGGEQYF. DNA for the CDR3: TGCGCCAGCAGCGCCTCAGGGGGCGGCGAGCAGTACTTC.

This clonotype was detected a few times. The chain joins TRBV18 to TRBJ2-3; TRBD2 matches at 9 bases. V shed 6 bases and J 6 bases; nucleotides not matched to a gene: 10. The CDR3 covers 15 residues. Germline V gives CDR1 KGHSH, CDR2 LQKENI. The CDR3 loop reads CASSRANSGGDTQYF. DNA of the CDR3: TGTGCCAGCTCGCGAGCTAATAGCGGGGGTGATACGCAGTATTTT.

V usage is TRBV20-1 and J usage is TRBJ2-6; no reliable D call. Germline V CDR1 and CDR2: DFQATT, SNEGSKA (reference sequence). Trimming left V 0 bases short and J 0 bases short, with 6 bases between. The CDR3 length is 15 residues. The CDR3 loop is CSARDLGSGANVLTF. In DNA form, the CDR3 reads TGCAGTGCTAGAGATTTGGGCTCTGGGGCCAACGTCCTGACTTTC.

The chain joins TRBV10-3 to TRBJ1-5; 7 bases are a match to TRBD1. The CDR3 is made up of 16 amino acids. Trimming cost V 4 bases and J 3 bases; bases outside gene matches: 9. Germline CDR1 ENHRY, CDR2 SYGVKD. The chain's CDR3 is CAISGTGANLNQPQHF. CDR3 bases: TGTGCCATCAGTGGTACAGGGGCGAACCTCAATCAGCCCCAGCATTTT.

The table lists this clonotype with many counts. V usage is TRBV29-1 and J usage is TRBJ2-1; 10 nucleotides align to TRBD1. This CDR3 is built from 13 residues. V trimming: 6 bases; J trimming: 9 bases; junction bases outside the gene matches: 8. Germline V gene sequence: CDR1 SQVTM, CDR2 ANQGSEA. The CDR3 here is CSVTGTGAIEQFF. The CDR3 DNA is TGCAGCGTAACCGGGACAGGGGCGATTGAGCAGTTCTTC.

At least ten counts were recorded for this clonotype. The chain has TRBV5-1 and TRBJ2-7; TRBD2 aligns across 12 bases. Unmatched junction bases numbered 2, after V lost 0 bases and J lost 4 bases. The CDR3 runs 15 residues. Germline assignment: CDR1 SGHRS and CDR2 YFSETQ. CDR3 nucleotides: TGCGCCAGCAGCTTGGGGACTAGCGGGGAATACGAGCAGTACTTC. Translating it yields CASSLGTSGEYEQYF.

This clonotype has only a few counts. The chain links TRBV5-1 to TRBJ2-5; the D is unclear. Germline CDR1 is SGHRS and CDR2 is YFSETQ. The V end was cut by 1 base, the J end by 4 bases, with 11 bases between. The CDR3 is 14 residues long. The CDR3, as DNA: TGCGCCAGCAGCTTGCCGTCGACGGGAGAGACCCAGTACTTC. Protein product: CASSLPSTGETQYF.

This clonotype was seen at least ten times. The V and J genes are TRBV7-2 and TRBJ2-5; 8 positions match TRBD2. The V gene end was trimmed by 2 bases and the J gene end by 3 bases; junction bases not matched to a gene: 5. The germline V gene encodes CDR1 SGHTA and CDR2 FQGNSA. The length of the CDR3 is 15 residues. As DNA, the CDR3 is TGTGCCAGCAGCTTACCGGGGGGGATGGAAGAGACCCAGTACTTC. Translating it yields CASSLPGGMEETQYF.